This T cell receptor (beta chain) was identified in a study of cytomegalovirus exposure and HLA in healthy donors. The J segment lost 10 bases and the V segment lost 2 bases, leaving 5 bases of the junction unmatched. Germline V gene lookup returns CDR1 SGHAT and CDR2 FQNNGV. The CDR3 is 13 residues long. The PCR used 60 Vbeta and 13 Jbeta primers. Method: immunoSEQ multiplex PCR; TCRdb's copy keeps in-frame clones and lacks some. Of tens of thousands of clones in the sample, just over 70% were seen once. This TCR was sampled from a man in his 60s in good health and CMV-seropositive. Source material: PBMCs. The V call is TRBV11-2, the J call TRBJ2-3, with TRBD2 identical over 8 bases. For the CDR3, the DNA is TGTGCCAGCAGCTTATTAGCGGGGAACCCGCAGTATTTT. It codes for CASSLLAGNPQYF.